This record concerns one T cell receptor beta chain sequence. What it binds is unknown. Looked up from germline, CDR1 is MGHRA and CDR2 is YSYEKL. The CDR3 totals 16 residues. V shed 2 bases, J shed 2 bases, and the junction held 8 bases outside the gene matches. TCRdb keeps only in-frame clones here, not all; method: immunoSEQ multiplex PCR. This table holds around 350,000 clones, about 88% found once. The sample belongs to a study of Ad26.COV2.S vaccination and SARS-CoV-2 variants. Study as a whole: In the COV1001 trial, the donor was in the Ad26.COV2.S arm. General study points: Spike-specific TCR breadth ran higher among vaccine recipients than placebo recipients. Reportedly, after vaccination the spike-specific CD8+ and CD4+ T cell responses displayed substantial breadth.

Treatment noted: roughly 18 received Ad26.COV2.S at low or high dose, single or two shots; several received placebo; per-sample allocation not given. The samples date from day 63 after the first vaccine or placebo injection. Sequenced here: peripheral blood, sampled in a trial of Ad26.COV2.S vaccine versus placebo. This sequence joins TRBV4-1 and TRBJ2-7; 8 bases map to TRBD1. This TCR was sampled from a person between 18 and 65 years old who received the Ad26.COV2.S COVID-19 vaccine or a placebo. The chain's CDR3 is CASSQQDRAQPYEQYF. Here the CDR3 DNA reads TGCGCCAGCAGCCAACAGGACAGGGCCCAACCCTACGAGCAGTACTTC.